This T cell receptor beta chain appears in the sequencing data of a study of T cell responses to AZD1222 COVID-19 vaccine. Sequencing used immunoSEQ multiplex PCR; TCRdb keeps in-frame clones, though not all of them. The sample lists approximately 120,000 clones, more than 85% seen once, with roughly 0.87% in the top ten. Sequences were derived from peripheral blood, sampled on day 0 of AZD1222 vaccination. This clonotype was obtained from an adult in good health.

CDR3 DNA sequence: TGTGCCAGCAGCCGAGGGGACAGGGTCCATGAGCAGTTCTTC. Translated: CASSRGDRVHEQFF. The chain recombines TRBV3-1 (or the pseudogene TRBV3-2) with TRBJ2-1, with TRBD1 identical over 9 bases. Per the germline V gene, CDR1 is LGHDT and CDR2 is YNNKEL (reference sequence). The CDR3 consists of 14 residues. J was trimmed by 8 bases and V by 4 bases; bases with no gene match: 6.